The 3 T cell receptor beta chains below were found in one sample sequenced in a study of blood T cell repertoires in COVID-19. Sequencing used immunoSEQ multiplex PCR; TCRdb keeps in-frame clones, though not all of them. The sample lists about 120,000 clones, 86% occurring once. Sequencing was performed on peripheral blood. Receptor source: a woman aged 70-85 years with COVID-19, enrolled during active disease.

The gene calls are TRBV4-1 and TRBJ1-6; D not resolved. CDR3 length: 14 residues. In germline, CDR1 is MGHRA, CDR2 YSYEKL. The V end lost 0 bases, the J end lost 10 bases, and 10 bases lay between the germline ends. In DNA, the CDR3 is TGCGCCAGCAGCCAAGATCAAGCTCGCTCACCCCTCCACTTT. This codes for CASSQDQARSPLHF.

This clone was counted between two and nine times. The chain carries TRBV9 and TRBJ1-6, with TRBD1 identical over 7 bases. The V gene end was trimmed by 5 bases and the J gene end by 2 bases; junction bases not matched to a gene: 7. This CDR3 is 16 amino acids long. Looked up from germline, CDR1 is SGDLS and CDR2 is YYNGEE. CDR3 coding DNA: TGTGCCAGCAGACCTAGACAGGGACCCTATAATTCACCCCTCCACTTT. It codes for CASRPRQGPYNSPLHF.

This chain connects TRBV18 to TRBJ1-6; D not certain. The V end lost 6 bases, the J end lost 11 bases, and 20 bases lay between the germline ends. The CDR3 covers 15 residues. Germline assignment: CDR1 KGHSH and CDR2 LQKENI. The CDR3 coding sequence is TGTGCCAGCTCCCTAAACGGGGAGGCTAGAGCACCCCTCCACTTT. Its protein product is CASSLNGEARAPLHF.